This is a list of T cell receptor beta chains from one sample in a study of blood T cell repertoires in COVID-19. Here immunoSEQ multiplex PCR was the method, and the copy in TCRdb shows in-frame clones only, minus some. This table has 55,000 to 65,000 clones, roughly 86% appearing once. The sequencing input was peripheral blood. The receptor set was obtained from a man aged 60 to 75 with active or convalescent COVID-19. CDR3s include the opening cysteine and the closing phenylalanine or tryptophan. Each record gives: V gene, J gene, D gene, clone size, CDR3 protein, CDR3 DNA. A D gene is named only where the DNA matches it firmly. Clone sizes are given selectively: once, few, many, or a class where the clone is expanded.

v_call: TRBV5-1
j_call: TRBJ2-3
d_call: TRBD1
clone_size: -
cdr3_aa: CASSLRPDRGTDTQYF
cdr3_nt: TGCGCCAGCAGCTTGCGACCGGACAGGGGCACAGATACGCAGTATTTT

v_call: TRBV6-6
j_call: TRBJ2-7
d_call: -
clone_size: -
cdr3_aa: CASRPGYGINYEQYF
cdr3_nt: TGTGCCAGCCGCCCCGGGTACGGGATAAACTACGAGCAGTACTTC

v_call: TRBV19
j_call: TRBJ1-2
d_call: -
clone_size: -
cdr3_aa: CASSTGVDGYTF
cdr3_nt: TGTGCCAGTAGTACAGGGGTGGATGGCTACACCTTC

v_call: TRBV27
j_call: TRBJ1-5
d_call: -
clone_size: -
cdr3_aa: CASSLAGGFSNQPQHF
cdr3_nt: TGTGCCAGCAGTTTAGCGGGGGGCTTTAGCAATCAGCCCCAGCATTTT

v_call: TRBV27
j_call: TRBJ2-5
d_call: -
clone_size: -
cdr3_aa: CASSYRQFQETQYF
cdr3_nt: TGTGCCAGCAGTTACCGACAGTTTCAAGAGACCCAGTACTTC

v_call: TRBV5-1
j_call: TRBJ1-2
d_call: -
clone_size: -
cdr3_aa: CASRLTTTPANYGYTF
cdr3_nt: TGCGCCAGCAGGTTGACAACTACCCCGGCTAACTATGGCTACACCTTC

v_call: TRBV6-6
j_call: TRBJ2-2
d_call: TRBD2
clone_size: -
cdr3_aa: CASSHGTSGSNTGELFF
cdr3_nt: TGTGCCAGCAGTCACGGGACTAGCGGGAGTAACACCGGGGAGCTGTTTTTT

v_call: TRBV3-1/TRBV3-2
j_call: TRBJ2-1
d_call: TRBD1
clone_size: -
cdr3_aa: CASSPLDRGTNEQFF
cdr3_nt: TGTGCCAGCAGCCCCCTGGACAGGGGGACCAATGAGCAGTTCTTC

v_call: TRBV6-5
j_call: TRBJ2-7
d_call: TRBD1
clone_size: -
cdr3_aa: CASSYNRGYEQYF
cdr3_nt: TGTGCCAGCAGTTACAACAGGGGGTACGAGCAGTACTTC

v_call: TRBV9
j_call: TRBJ1-5
d_call: -
clone_size: -
cdr3_aa: CASSGQPVGQPQHF
cdr3_nt: TGTGCCAGCAGCGGACAGCCCGTAGGGCAGCCCCAGCATTTT

v_call: TRBV11-2
j_call: TRBJ1-4
d_call: TRBD1
clone_size: -
cdr3_aa: CASSPGRDSSQTNEKLFF
cdr3_nt: TGTGCCAGCAGCCCCGGGAGGGACAGCTCCCAAACTAATGAAAAACTGTTTTTT

v_call: TRBV5-6
j_call: TRBJ1-5
d_call: TRBD1
clone_size: -
cdr3_aa: CASSRRQGSQPQHF
cdr3_nt: TGTGCCAGCAGTCGCCGACAGGGAAGTCAGCCCCAGCATTTT

v_call: TRBV4-1
j_call: TRBJ1-5
d_call: -
clone_size: -
cdr3_aa: CASSQDLRGNQPQHF
cdr3_nt: TGCGCCAGCAGCCAAGATCTTAGGGGGAATCAGCCCCAGCATTTT

v_call: TRBV4-1
j_call: TRBJ2-7
d_call: TRBD2
clone_size: -
cdr3_aa: CASSQGLAGDYEQYF
cdr3_nt: TGCGCCAGCAGCCAAGGGCTAGCGGGAGACTACGAGCAGTACTTC

v_call: TRBV6-6
j_call: TRBJ2-3
d_call: TRBD2
clone_size: -
cdr3_aa: CASSRLAGGPSTDTQYF
cdr3_nt: TGTGCCAGCAGCCGACTAGCGGGAGGGCCCAGCACAGATACGCAGTATTTT

v_call: TRBV5-1
j_call: TRBJ1-4
d_call: -
clone_size: -
cdr3_aa: CASSFAGDGEKLFF
cdr3_nt: TGCGCCAGCAGCTTTGCAGGGGATGGTGAAAAACTGTTTTTT

v_call: TRBV7-2
j_call: TRBJ1-1
d_call: -
clone_size: once
cdr3_aa: CASRQNMNTEAFF
cdr3_nt: TGTGCCAGCAGACAAAACATGAACACTGAAGCTTTCTTT

v_call: TRBV19
j_call: TRBJ1-2
d_call: TRBD1
clone_size: -
cdr3_aa: CASSGRDRGHYGYTF
cdr3_nt: TGTGCCAGTAGTGGCCGGGACAGGGGGCACTATGGCTACACCTTC

v_call: TRBV4-2
j_call: TRBJ2-1
d_call: TRBD2
clone_size: -
cdr3_aa: CASSQVGLAGGYNEQFF
cdr3_nt: TGTGCCAGCAGCCAAGTGGGACTAGCGGGGGGGTACAATGAGCAGTTCTTC